The source of this T cell receptor beta chain is a study of regulatory T cells. Whole-study findings and limits: Hydrophobic residues at CDR3 positions 6 and 7 were enriched in conventional CD4+ T cells of CD3G-deficient patients. Patient repertoires had restricted TRB V-J pairs and skewed V and J usage, most in Tregs.

Germline CDR1 reads MNHNS; CDR2 reads SASEGT. This CDR3 has 13 residues. The ends were cut back, 6 bases at V and 2 bases at J, with 9 bases in the middle. Comment on this clone: Its matching antigen is unknown.

Every patient with CD3G deficiency had evidence of autoimmunity. Patients, 2 to 39 years old, had expanded memory T-cell proportions. CD4+ T cells were divided by sorting: CD25-high CD127-low Tregs, CD25-low CD127-high conventional cells. Amplification used 52 TRBV primers and 13 TRBJ primers. Clones were sequenced by immunoSEQ multiplex PCR, and TCRdb holds only the in-frame ones, with some missing. The sample contains over 25,000 clones, 92% of which appear only once. The receptor comes from a young adult with CD3G deficiency. The chain is built from TRBV6-1 and TRBJ2-3; D may be TRBD1 (5 bases). Specimen: conventional CD4+ T cells sorted from blood. DNA of the CDR3: TGTGCCAGCAGAGACAGTTACACAGATACGCAGTATTTT. This sequence encodes CASRDSYTDTQYF.